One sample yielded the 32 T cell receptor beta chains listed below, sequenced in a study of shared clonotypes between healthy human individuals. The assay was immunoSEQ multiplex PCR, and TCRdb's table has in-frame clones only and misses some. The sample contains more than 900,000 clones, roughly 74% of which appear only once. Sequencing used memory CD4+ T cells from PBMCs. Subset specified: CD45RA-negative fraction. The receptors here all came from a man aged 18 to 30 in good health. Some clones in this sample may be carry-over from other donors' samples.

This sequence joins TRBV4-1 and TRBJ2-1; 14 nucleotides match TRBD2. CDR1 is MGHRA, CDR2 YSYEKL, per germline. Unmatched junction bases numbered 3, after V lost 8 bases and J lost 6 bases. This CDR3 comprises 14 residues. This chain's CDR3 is CASRLAGGGNEQFF. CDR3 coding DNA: TGCGCCAGCCGACTAGCGGGAGGGGGCAATGAGCAGTTCTTC.

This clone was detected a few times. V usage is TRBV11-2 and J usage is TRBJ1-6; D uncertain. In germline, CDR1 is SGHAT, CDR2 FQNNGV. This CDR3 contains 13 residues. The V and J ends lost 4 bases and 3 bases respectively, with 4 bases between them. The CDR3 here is CASSSDYNSPLHF. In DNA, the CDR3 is TGTGCCAGCAGCTCCGACTATAATTCACCCCTCCACTTT.

CDR3 coding DNA: TGTGCCACCAGCCGAAATTCTCTAGCGGGGCAAGAGACCCAGTACTTC. It is translated as CATSRNSLAGQETQYF. The gene calls are TRBV15 and TRBJ2-5; 9 bases fit TRBD2. V was pared by 5 bases and J by 2 bases, with 9 bases of the junction left unmatched. Per germline, CDR1 LNHNV and CDR2 YYDKDF (reference sequence). The CDR3 has 16 amino acids.

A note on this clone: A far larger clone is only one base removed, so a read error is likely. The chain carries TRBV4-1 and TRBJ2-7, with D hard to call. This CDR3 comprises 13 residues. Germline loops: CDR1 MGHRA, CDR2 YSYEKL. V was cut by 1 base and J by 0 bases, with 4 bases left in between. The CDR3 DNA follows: TGCGCCAGCAGCCAAGTTATCTCCTACGAGCAGTACTTC. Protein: CASSQVISYEQYF.

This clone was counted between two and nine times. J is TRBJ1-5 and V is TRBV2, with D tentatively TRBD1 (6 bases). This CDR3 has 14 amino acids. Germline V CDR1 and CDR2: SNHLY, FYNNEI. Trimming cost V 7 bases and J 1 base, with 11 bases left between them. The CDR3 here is CASKGGVSNQPQHF. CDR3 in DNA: TGTGCCAGCAAGGGGGGAGTGAGCAATCAGCCCCAGCATTTT.

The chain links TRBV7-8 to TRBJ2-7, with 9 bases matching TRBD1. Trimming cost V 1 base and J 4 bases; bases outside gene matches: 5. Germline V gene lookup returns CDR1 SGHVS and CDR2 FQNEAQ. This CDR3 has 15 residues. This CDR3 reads CASSLGTGVLYEQYF. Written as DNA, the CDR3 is TGTGCCAGCAGCTTAGGGACAGGGGTCTTGTACGAGCAGTACTTC.

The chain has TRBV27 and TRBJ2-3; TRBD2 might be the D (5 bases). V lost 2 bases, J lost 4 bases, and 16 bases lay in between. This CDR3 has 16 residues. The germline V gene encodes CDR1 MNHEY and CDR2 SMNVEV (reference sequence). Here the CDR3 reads CASSLPPSGGADTQYF. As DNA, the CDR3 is TGTGCCAGCAGTTTACCCCCCAGCGGTGGGGCAGATACGCAGTATTTT.

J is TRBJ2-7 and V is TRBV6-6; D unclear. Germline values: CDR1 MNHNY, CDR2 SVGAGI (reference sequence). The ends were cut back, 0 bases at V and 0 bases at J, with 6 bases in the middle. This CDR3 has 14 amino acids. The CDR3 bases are TGTGCCAGCAGTTACTCGTCTAGCTCCTACGAGCAGTACTTC. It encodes CASSYSSSSYEQYF.

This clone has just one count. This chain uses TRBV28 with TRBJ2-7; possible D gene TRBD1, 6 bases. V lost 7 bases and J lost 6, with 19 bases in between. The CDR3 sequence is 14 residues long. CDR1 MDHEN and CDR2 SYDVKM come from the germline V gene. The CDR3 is CASNPGLQGREQYF. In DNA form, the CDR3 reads TGTGCCAGCAACCCTGGGTTACAGGGACGCGAGCAGTACTTC. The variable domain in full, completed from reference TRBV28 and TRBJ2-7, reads DVKVTQSSRYLVKRTGEKVFLECVQDMDHENMFWYRQDPGLGLRLIYFSYDVKMKEKGDIPEGYSVSREKKERFSLILESASTNQTSMYLCASNPGLQGREQYFGPGTRLTVT.

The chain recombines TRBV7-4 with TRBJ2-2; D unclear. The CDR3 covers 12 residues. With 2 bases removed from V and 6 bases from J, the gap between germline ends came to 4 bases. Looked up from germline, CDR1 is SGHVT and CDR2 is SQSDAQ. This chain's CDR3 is CASSLFSGELFF. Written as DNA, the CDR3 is TGTGCCAGCAGCTTATTTTCCGGGGAGCTGTTTTTT.

The CDR3 DNA sequence: TGTGCCAGCAGCCTGTCTTCAGGCCAGTACTACGAGCAGTACTTC. Its translation is CASSLSSGQYYEQYF. The chain joins TRBV11-1 to TRBJ2-7; D remains ambiguous. The CDR3 runs 15 residues. Trimming took 5 bases from V and 3 from J, leaving 17 bases between them. Germline loops: CDR1 SGHAT, CDR2 FQDESV (reference sequence).

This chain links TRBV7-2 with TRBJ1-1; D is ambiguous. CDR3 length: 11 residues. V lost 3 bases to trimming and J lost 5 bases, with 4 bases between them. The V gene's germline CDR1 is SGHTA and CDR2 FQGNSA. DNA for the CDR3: TGTGCCAGCAGCTTGTGGACTGAAGCTTTCTTT. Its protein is CASSLWTEAFF.

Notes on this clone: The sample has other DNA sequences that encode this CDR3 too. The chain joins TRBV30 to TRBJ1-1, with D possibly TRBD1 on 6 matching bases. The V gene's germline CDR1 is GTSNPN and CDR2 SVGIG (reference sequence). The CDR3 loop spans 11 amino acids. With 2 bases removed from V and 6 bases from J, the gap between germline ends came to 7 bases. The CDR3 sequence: CAWSRGSEAFF. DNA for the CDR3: TGTGCCTGGAGTAGGGGGTCTGAAGCTTTCTTT.

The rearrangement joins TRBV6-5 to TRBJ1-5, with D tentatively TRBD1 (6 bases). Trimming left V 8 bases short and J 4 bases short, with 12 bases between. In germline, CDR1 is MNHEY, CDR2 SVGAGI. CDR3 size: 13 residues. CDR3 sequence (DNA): TGTGCCAGCTGGGGGGGCGGGAATCAGCCCCAGCATTTT. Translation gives CASWGGGNQPQHF.

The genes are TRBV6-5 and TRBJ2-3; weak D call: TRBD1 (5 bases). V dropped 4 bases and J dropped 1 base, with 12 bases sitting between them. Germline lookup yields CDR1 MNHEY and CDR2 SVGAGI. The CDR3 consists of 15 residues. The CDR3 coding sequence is TGTGCCAGCAGTTCATCCGACAGACGCACAGATACGCAGTATTTT. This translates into CASSSSDRRTDTQYF.

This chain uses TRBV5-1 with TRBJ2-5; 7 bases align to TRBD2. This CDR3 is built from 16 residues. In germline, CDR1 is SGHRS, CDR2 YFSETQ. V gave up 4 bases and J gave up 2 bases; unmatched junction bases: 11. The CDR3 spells CASSPGRASGQETQYF. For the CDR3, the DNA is TGCGCCAGCAGCCCGGGTCGGGCTAGCGGACAAGAGACCCAGTACTTC.

The CDR3: CASTRDRGRVRGSYTF. The CDR3 DNA reads as TGTGCCAGCACGAGGGACAGGGGGCGAGTTAGGGGTAGCTACACCTTC. The rearrangement joins TRBV13 to TRBJ1-2, with 12 bases lining up with TRBD1. Germline V CDR1 and CDR2: PRHDT, FYEKMQ (reference sequence). The V and J ends lost 7 bases and 9 bases, in that order; junction bases with no gene match: 15. The CDR3 length is 16 residues.

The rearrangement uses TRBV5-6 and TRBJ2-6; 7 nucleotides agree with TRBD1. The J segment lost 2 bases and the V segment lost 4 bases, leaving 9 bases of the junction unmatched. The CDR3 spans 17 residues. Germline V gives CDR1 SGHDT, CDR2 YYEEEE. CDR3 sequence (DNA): TGTGCCAGCAGCCCATGGACAGGCAGCACTGGGGCCAACGTCCTGACTTTC. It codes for CASSPWTGSTGANVLTF.

For the CDR3, the DNA is TGTGCCAGCACTCTAGTATATGGGACTGAAGCTTTCTTT. As protein: CASTLVYGTEAFF. The chain couples TRBV7-2 to TRBJ1-1; the D is unclear. Trimming removed 7 bases from V and 5 bases from J, with 14 bases in between. This CDR3 spans 13 amino acids. The germline V gene has CDR1 SGHTA and CDR2 FQGNSA.

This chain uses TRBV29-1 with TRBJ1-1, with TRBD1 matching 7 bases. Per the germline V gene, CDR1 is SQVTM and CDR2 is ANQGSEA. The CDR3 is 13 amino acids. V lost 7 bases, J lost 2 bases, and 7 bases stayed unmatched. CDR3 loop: CSARTGTNTEAFF. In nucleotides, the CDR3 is TGCAGCGCCCGGACAGGAACCAACACTGAAGCTTTCTTT.

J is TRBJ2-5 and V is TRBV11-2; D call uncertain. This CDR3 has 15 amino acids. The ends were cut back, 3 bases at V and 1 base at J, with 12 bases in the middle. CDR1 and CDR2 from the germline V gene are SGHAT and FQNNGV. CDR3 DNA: TGTGCCAGCAGCTTTGACGGACGGCTCCAAGAGACCCAGTACTTC. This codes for CASSFDGRLQETQYF.

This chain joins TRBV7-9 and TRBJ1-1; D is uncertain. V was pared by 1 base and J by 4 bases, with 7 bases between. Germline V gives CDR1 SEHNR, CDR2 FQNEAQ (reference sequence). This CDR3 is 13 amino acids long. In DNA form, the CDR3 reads TGTGCCAGCAGCTTAGAGCTCGGCACTGAAGCTTTCTTT. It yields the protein CASSLELGTEAFF.

CDR3 sequence (DNA): TGTGCCAGCCATAGCGGAGCTAGCACAGATACGCAGTATTTT. Protein product: CASHSGASTDTQYF. This chain joins TRBV6-1 and TRBJ2-3, with a weak D call TRBD2 (6 bases). The CDR3 runs to 14 residues. V gave up 8 bases and J gave up 0 bases, with 12 bases separating them. Germline-derived CDR1 and CDR2 are MNHNS and SASEGT.

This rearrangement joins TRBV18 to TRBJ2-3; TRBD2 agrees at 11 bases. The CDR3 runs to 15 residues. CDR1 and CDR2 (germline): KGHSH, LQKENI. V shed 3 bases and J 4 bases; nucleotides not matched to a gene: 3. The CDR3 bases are TGTGCCAGCTCACCGACTAGCGGGACTTCAGATACGCAGTATTTT. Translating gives CASSPTSGTSDTQYF.

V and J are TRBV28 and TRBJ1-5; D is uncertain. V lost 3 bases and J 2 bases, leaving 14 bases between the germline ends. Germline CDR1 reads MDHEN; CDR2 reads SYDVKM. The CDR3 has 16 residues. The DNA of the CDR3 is TGTGCCAGCAGTTTGGGGTCAACTCATGGCAATCAGCCCCAGCATTTT. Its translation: CASSLGSTHGNQPQHF.

The CDR3 DNA reads as TGCGCCAGCAGCCCTTTAGGACGGGGTTACAATGAGCAGTTCTTC. Translating it yields CASSPLGRGYNEQFF. V is TRBV4-3 and J is TRBJ2-1; tentative D call: TRBD2 (5 bases). The CDR3 loop spans 15 amino acids. V lost 4 bases to trimming and J lost 4 bases, with 14 bases between them. The V gene's germline CDR1 is LGHNA and CDR2 YSLEER.

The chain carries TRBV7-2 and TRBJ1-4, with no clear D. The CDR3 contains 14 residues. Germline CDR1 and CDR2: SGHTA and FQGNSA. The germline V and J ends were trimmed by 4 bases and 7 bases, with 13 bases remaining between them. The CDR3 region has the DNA TGTGCCAGCAGCTCATGGGGAGGAGGTGAAAAACTGTTTTTT. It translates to CASSSWGGGEKLFF. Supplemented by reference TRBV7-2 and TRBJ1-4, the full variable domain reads GAGVSQSPSNKVTEKGKDVELRCDPISGHTALYWYRQSLGQGLEFLIYFQGNSAPDKSGLPSDRFSAERTGGSVSTLTIQRTQQEDSAVYLCASSSWGGGEKLFFGSGTQLSVL.

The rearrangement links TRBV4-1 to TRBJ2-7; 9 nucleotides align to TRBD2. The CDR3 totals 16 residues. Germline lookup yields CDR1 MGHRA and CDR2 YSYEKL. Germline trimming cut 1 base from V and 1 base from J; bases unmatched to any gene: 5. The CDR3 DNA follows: TGCGCCAGCAGCCAAGGCGGGGGGGCGGTATCCTACGAGCAGTACTTC. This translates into CASSQGGGAVSYEQYF.

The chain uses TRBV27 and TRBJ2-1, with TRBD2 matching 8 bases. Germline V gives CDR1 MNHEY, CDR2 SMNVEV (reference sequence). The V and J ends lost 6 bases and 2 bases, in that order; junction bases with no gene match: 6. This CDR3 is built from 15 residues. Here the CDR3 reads CASRDGGEPYNEQFF. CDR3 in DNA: TGTGCCAGCAGGGACGGGGGGGAACCCTACAATGAGCAGTTCTTC.

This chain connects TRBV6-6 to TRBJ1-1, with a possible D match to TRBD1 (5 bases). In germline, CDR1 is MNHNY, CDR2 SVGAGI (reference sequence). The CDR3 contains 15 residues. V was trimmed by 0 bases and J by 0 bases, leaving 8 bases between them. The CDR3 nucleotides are TGTGCCAGCAGTTACTCTTGGGACTTGAACACTGAAGCTTTCTTT. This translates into CASSYSWDLNTEAFF.

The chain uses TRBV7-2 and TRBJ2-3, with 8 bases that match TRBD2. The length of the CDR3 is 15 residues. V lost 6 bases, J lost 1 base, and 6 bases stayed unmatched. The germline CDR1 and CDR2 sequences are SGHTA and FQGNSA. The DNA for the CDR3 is TGTGCCAGCAGACGAACACTAGCGGGCACAGATACGCAGTATTTT. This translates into CASRRTLAGTDTQYF.

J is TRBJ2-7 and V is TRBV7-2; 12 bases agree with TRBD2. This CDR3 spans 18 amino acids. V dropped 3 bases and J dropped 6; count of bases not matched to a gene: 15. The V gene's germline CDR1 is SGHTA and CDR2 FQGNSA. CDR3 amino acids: CASSFRLILAGGSPEQYF. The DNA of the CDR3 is TGTGCCAGCAGCTTCAGGCTGATACTAGCGGGAGGTTCCCCCGAGCAGTACTTC.